The 32 T cell receptor beta chains below all came from one sample that was sequenced in a study of siplizumab effects on memory and regulatory T cells. Produced via immunoSEQ multiplex PCR; TCRdb's table is partial and in-frame only. The sample includes about 100,000 clones, approximately 91% of them seen just once. Sequencing was performed on CD4+ T cells sorted from blood. These receptors all come from a human donor in good health. Some clones in this sample may be carry-over from other donors' samples.

This clone was seen once. The rearrangement links TRBV2 to TRBJ2-3; 9 bases match TRBD2. The CDR3 length is 15 residues. Germline loops: CDR1 SNHLY, CDR2 FYNNEI. V was pared by 5 bases and J by 3 bases, with 6 bases of the junction left unmatched. The CDR3 DNA reads TGTGCCAGCAGTTGGCGGGAGGGTGGTACAGATACGCAGTATTTT. It specifies CASSWREGGTDTQYF.

The chain combines TRBV19 with TRBJ2-7; 7 bases line up with TRBD1. V was clipped by 4 bases and J by 9 bases; unmatched bases: 15. The CDR3 totals 15 residues. The germline gives CDR1 LNHDA, CDR2 SQIVND (reference sequence). CDR3: CASSTTGKGLQGQYF. For the CDR3, the DNA is TGTGCCAGTAGTACGACAGGGAAGGGGCTCCAGGGGCAGTACTTC.

J is TRBJ2-7 and V is TRBV6-5, with 10 bases identical to TRBD1. CDR1 is MNHEY and CDR2 is SVGAGI in the germline V gene. Trimming removed 8 bases from V and 3 bases from J; junction bases left unmatched: 10. The CDR3 totals 15 residues. CDR3 region: CASSQTGTGVYEQYF. DNA of the CDR3: TGTGCCAGCTCTCAAACCGGGACAGGGGTCTACGAGCAGTACTTC.

This chain links TRBV10-2 with TRBJ2-1; TRBD2 matches at 10 bases. The V and J ends lost 6 bases and 6 bases, in that order; junction bases with no gene match: 2. Germline CDR1 and CDR2: WSHSY and SAAADI. CDR3 length equals 13 residues. The CDR3, as DNA: TGCGCCAGCAGAAGCGGGAGGGCCAATGAGCAGTTCTTC. It is translated as CASRSGRANEQFF.

This chain links TRBV6-6 with TRBJ2-7, with D unclear. Trimming removed 2 bases from V and 10 bases from J, with 9 bases in between. Germline V gene sequence: CDR1 MNHNY, CDR2 SVGAGI (reference sequence). CDR3 size: 11 residues. DNA for the CDR3: TGTGCCAGCAGTTACGAAGGAGATCAGTACTTC. It codes for CASSYEGDQYF.

The chain has TRBV29-1 and TRBJ2-7; TRBD2 matches at 7 bases. CDR3 size: 12 residues. J lost 4 bases, V lost 3 bases, and 3 bases had no gene match. CDR1 is SQVTM and CDR2 is ANQGSEA in the germline V gene. The CDR3 coding sequence is TGCAGCGTTGATTGGGGGGGGTACGAGCAGTACTTC. Protein product: CSVDWGGYEQYF.

About this clone: The junction departs from the called germline gene at one end, perhaps through a read error. The gene calls are TRBV2 and TRBJ1-2, with D possibly TRBD1 on 5 matching bases. The CDR3 contains 14 residues. Germline V gene sequence: CDR1 SNHLY, CDR2 FYNNEI. CDR3 residues: CASRVHAAADSNNF. The CDR3 coding sequence is TGTGCCAGCAGGGTCCATGCAGCCGCAGACAGTAACAACTTC.

The J gene is TRBJ2-7, the V gene TRBV5-6; 8 positions agree with TRBD1. J was trimmed by 1 base and V by 4 bases; bases with no gene match: 4. Per germline, CDR1 SGHDT and CDR2 YYEEEE. The CDR3 consists of 14 residues. The DNA of the CDR3 is TGTGCCAGCAGCGTGTGGGACAGGTCCTACGAGCAGTACTTC. This gives the protein CASSVWDRSYEQYF.

This sequence joins TRBV18 and TRBJ2-5, with 7 bases identical to TRBD2. V gave up 3 bases and J gave up 3 bases; unmatched junction bases: 7. Looked up from germline, CDR1 is KGHSH and CDR2 is LQKENI. This CDR3 contains 15 residues. Here the CDR3 DNA reads TGTGCCAGCTCACCTTTTTGGGGGGGAGAAGAGACCCAGTACTTC. Translating it yields CASSPFWGGEETQYF.

The chain employs TRBV7-3 and TRBJ1-1; 7 bases agree with TRBD1. The CDR3 has 12 residues. Trimming took 8 bases from V and 4 from J; bases not matched to a gene: 4. Germline loops: CDR1 SGHTA, CDR2 FQGTGA. CDR3 sequence reads: CASSTGATEAFF. Here the CDR3 DNA reads TGTGCCAGCTCAACAGGGGCCACTGAAGCTTTCTTT.

The chain recombines TRBV19 with TRBJ1-5, with D unclear. Germline CDR1 is LNHDA and CDR2 is SQIVND (reference sequence). This CDR3 has 14 amino acids. V was trimmed by 6 bases and J by 5 bases, leaving 14 bases between them. This CDR3 is CASSLDPSYQPQHF. The CDR3 DNA follows: TGTGCCAGTAGCTTGGACCCCTCTTATCAGCCCCAGCATTTT.

The gene calls are TRBV5-5 and TRBJ1-4, with 8 bases identical to TRBD1. CDR3 length: 16 residues. Looked up from germline, CDR1 is SGHKS and CDR2 is YYEKEE (reference sequence). V dropped 4 bases and J dropped 2; count of bases not matched to a gene: 7. The CDR3 sequence is CASSRKTGATNEKLFF. CDR3 nucleotide sequence: TGTGCCAGCAGCAGGAAGACAGGGGCGACTAATGAAAAACTGTTTTTT.

CDR3 DNA: TGTGCCAGCAGTTTACGGGATAGCAATCAGCCCCAGCATTTT. This gives the protein CASSLRDSNQPQHF. The chain carries TRBV27 and TRBJ1-5; D not certain. The germline V and J ends were trimmed by 2 bases and 0 bases, with 5 bases remaining between them. This CDR3 contains 14 residues. Germline CDR1 is MNHEY and CDR2 is SMNVEV (reference sequence).

The chain combines TRBV28 with TRBJ2-7; perhaps TRBD2 as D (6 bases). The CDR3 length is 14 residues. Per germline, CDR1 MDHEN and CDR2 SYDVKM. V was cut by 7 bases and J by 2 bases, with 15 bases left in between. The CDR3 DNA reads as TGTGCCAGCACCTGGGGGGTATCTCCCTACGAGCAGTACTTC. Its translation: CASTWGVSPYEQYF.

This chain connects TRBV11-2 to TRBJ2-1, with TRBD2 matching over 8 bases. J lost 0 bases, V lost 5 bases, and 9 bases had no gene match. Germline CDR1 is SGHAT and CDR2 is FQNNGV. The CDR3 contains 17 residues. The CDR3: CASSHGGAMSSYNEQFF. CDR3 DNA: TGTGCCAGCAGCCACGGGGGGGCGATGAGCTCCTACAATGAGCAGTTCTTC.

The J gene is TRBJ2-2, the V gene TRBV18; 8 bases fit TRBD1. CDR3 size: 19 residues. V dropped 4 bases and J dropped 1; count of bases not matched to a gene: 14. CDR1 is KGHSH, CDR2 LQKENI, per germline. The CDR3 loop reads CASSLPDRGATGNTGELFF. CDR3 coding DNA: TGTGCCAGCTCACTTCCCGACAGGGGCGCTACGGGGAACACCGGGGAGCTGTTTTTT.

This rearrangement joins TRBV5-1 to TRBJ2-5; 8 bases line up with TRBD1. Germline V gives CDR1 SGHRS, CDR2 YFSETQ. Losses at the gene ends were 3 bases for V and 5 bases for J; bases not matched to a gene: 6. The CDR3 totals 14 residues. CDR3 coding DNA: TGCGCCAGCAGCTCCCAGGGGGCCAGGGAGACCCAGTACTTC. Amino acids: CASSSQGARETQYF.

The J gene is TRBJ2-3, the V gene TRBV9; 7 bases map to TRBD2. Germline loops: CDR1 SGDLS, CDR2 YYNGEE. With V trimmed by 1 base and J by 0 bases, 2 bases remained unmatched. The CDR3 loop spans 15 amino acids. The CDR3 spells CASSVYGRSTDTQYF. The CDR3 DNA is TGTGCCAGCAGCGTATACGGGAGGAGCACAGATACGCAGTATTTT.

The chain combines TRBV10-2 with TRBJ2-7, with 9 bases identical to TRBD1. The CDR3 is made up of 15 amino acids. Germline V lookup: CDR1 WSHSY, CDR2 SAAADI. With 5 bases clipped from V and 6 bases from J, the junction kept 11 bases outside the gene matches. CDR3 nucleotide sequence: TGCGCCAGCAGTAAACCGGGACAGGGAAGGCGCGAGCAGTACTTC. This gives the protein CASSKPGQGRREQYF.

The genes are TRBV4-1 and TRBJ1-2; D is perhaps TRBD1 (5 bases). From germline, CDR1 is MGHRA and CDR2 YSYEKL. The V end lost 0 bases, the J end lost 5 bases, and 13 bases lay between the germline ends. The CDR3 runs to 15 residues. CDR3 loop: CASSQETALNYGYTF. In nucleotides, the CDR3 is TGCGCCAGCAGCCAAGAGACAGCGCTCAATTATGGCTACACCTTC.

The chain is built from TRBV9 and TRBJ2-4, with TRBD1 matching over 9 bases. This CDR3 contains 19 residues. J gave up 2 bases and V 2 bases, and 14 bases lay outside the gene matches. The germline gives CDR1 SGDLS, CDR2 YYNGEE. CDR3 in amino acids: CASSVVDRGPGYPKNIQYF. DNA for the CDR3: TGTGCCAGCAGCGTTGTGGACAGGGGACCCGGGTACCCCAAAAACATTCAGTACTTC. The complete variable domain, with remaining parts taken from reference TRBV9 and TRBJ2-4, reads DSGVTQTPKHLITATGQRVTLRCSPRSGDLSVYWYQQSLDQGLQFLIQYYNGEERAKGNILERFSAQQFPDLHSELNLSSLELGDSALYFCASSVVDRGPGYPKNIQYFGAGTRLSVL.

The gene calls are TRBV14 and TRBJ2-7, with 14 bases aligning to TRBD2. CDR3 length: 22 residues. Germline CDR1 SGHDN, CDR2 FVKESK. Trimming took 5 bases from V and 1 from J; bases not matched to a gene: 22. CDR3 region: CASSAGTSGSSVAILGSYEQYF. CDR3 DNA sequence: TGTGCCAGCAGCGCCGGGACTAGCGGGAGTTCGGTGGCAATTCTGGGGTCCTACGAGCAGTACTTC.

The genes are TRBV6-1 and TRBJ1-1, with 11 bases that match TRBD1. The CDR3 is 14 residues long. Germline lookup yields CDR1 MNHNS and CDR2 SASEGT. V was pared by 6 bases and J by 4 bases, with 4 bases of the junction left unmatched. CDR3 bases: TGTGCCAGCAGGGCGGACAGGGGGCGCACTGAAGCTTTCTTT. The encoded protein is CASRADRGRTEAFF.

The rearrangement uses TRBV25-1 and TRBJ2-1, with 7 bases aligning to TRBD1. The CDR3 runs 13 residues. Germline CDR1 reads MGHDK; CDR2 reads SYGVNS. J gave up 7 bases and V 6 bases, and 6 bases lay outside the gene matches. The CDR3 DNA reads as TGTGCCAGCAGAAAACAGGGGTCGAATGAGCAGTTCTTC. This gives the protein CASRKQGSNEQFF. Variable domain in full (rest from reference TRBV25-1 and TRBJ2-1): EADIYQTPRYLVIGTGKKITLECSQTMGHDKMYWYQQDPGMELHLIHYSYGVNSTEKGDLSSESTVSRIRTEHFPLTLESARPSHTSQYLCASRKQGSNEQFFGPGTRLTVL.

The V gene is TRBV14, the J gene TRBJ2-1; no clear D. Germline V lookup: CDR1 SGHDN, CDR2 FVKESK. The CDR3 has 13 residues. V lost 1 base and J lost 10, with 11 bases in between. The CDR3, as DNA: TGTGCCAGCAGCCAAGCATACTACCTGGAGCAGTTCTTC. This gives the protein CASSQAYYLEQFF.

The chain links TRBV7-2 to TRBJ2-7; no clear D. Trimming stripped 5 bases from V and 4 bases from J, with 15 bases between. The CDR3 runs 14 residues. The germline V gene encodes CDR1 SGHTA and CDR2 FQGNSA. The CDR3 sequence: CASSRVITSYEQYF. CDR3 nucleotides: TGTGCCAGCAGCAGAGTTATAACGAGTTACGAGCAGTACTTC.

This chain connects TRBV11-2 to TRBJ2-3; possible D gene TRBD2, 6 bases. Deletions cut 2 bases from V and 1 base from J, with 13 bases between. This CDR3 contains 16 residues. Germline V CDR1 and CDR2: SGHAT, FQNNGV. The CDR3 protein is CASSLMPASGTDTQYF. For the CDR3, the DNA is TGTGCCAGCAGCTTAATGCCGGCTAGCGGCACAGATACGCAGTATTTT.

This chain joins TRBV5-8 and TRBJ2-3; a possible D gene is TRBD1 (5 bases). The length of the CDR3 is 14 residues. The V gene's germline CDR1 is SGHTS and CDR2 YDEGEE. Trimming cost V 4 bases and J 4 bases, with 13 bases left between them. The CDR3 DNA is TGTGCCAGCAGCGTTAGGACATTTTCAGATACGCAGTATTTT. It is translated as CASSVRTFSDTQYF.

The chain carries TRBV7-9 and TRBJ2-7; D unresolved. The germline gives CDR1 SEHNR, CDR2 FQNEAQ (reference sequence). V lost 5 bases, J lost 5 bases, and 13 bases lay in between. The CDR3 is 13 amino acids. CDR3 loop: CASSTDKGHEQYF. The CDR3 nucleotides are TGTGCCAGCAGCACCGACAAAGGCCACGAGCAGTACTTC.

V and J are TRBV13 and TRBJ1-2; 8 bases fit TRBD1. The CDR3 has 15 residues. CDR1 PRHDT and CDR2 FYEKMQ come from the germline V gene (reference sequence). V gave up 4 bases and J gave up 4 bases; unmatched junction bases: 8. The DNA of the CDR3 is TGTGCCAGCAGCTCGTCGGGGACAGGAAGCTATGGCTACACCTTC. This encodes CASSSSGTGSYGYTF.

This clone has more than one count but fewer than ten. The V and J genes are TRBV2 and TRBJ2-6; either TRBD1 or TRBD2 may supply D (5 bases each). CDR1 and CDR2 from the germline V gene are SNHLY and FYNNEI. This CDR3 has 17 amino acids. V lost 9 bases and J lost 4, with 22 bases in between. The CDR3 bases are TGTGCCAGAAGCCATTCCGGGACGCCCTCCGGGGCCAACGTCCTGACTTTC. As protein: CARSHSGTPSGANVLTF.

The rearrangement uses TRBV7-9 and TRBJ1-1; 9 bases line up with TRBD1. Per the germline V gene, CDR1 is SEHNR and CDR2 is FQNEAQ (reference sequence). This CDR3 comprises 14 residues. The V segment lost 7 bases and the J segment 7 bases; nucleotides outside the gene matches: 10. The CDR3 reads CASTFGQGNIEAFF. In nucleotides, the CDR3 is TGTGCCAGCACCTTTGGACAGGGGAATATTGAAGCTTTCTTT.